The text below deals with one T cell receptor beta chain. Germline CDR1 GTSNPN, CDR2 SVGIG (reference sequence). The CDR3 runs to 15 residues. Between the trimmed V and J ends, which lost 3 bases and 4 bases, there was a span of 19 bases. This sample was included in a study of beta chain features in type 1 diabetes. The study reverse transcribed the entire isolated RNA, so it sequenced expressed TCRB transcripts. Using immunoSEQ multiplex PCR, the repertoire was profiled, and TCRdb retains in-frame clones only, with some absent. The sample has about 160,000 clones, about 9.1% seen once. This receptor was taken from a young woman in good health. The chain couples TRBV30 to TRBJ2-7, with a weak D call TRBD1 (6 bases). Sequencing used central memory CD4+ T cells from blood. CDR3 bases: TGTGCCTGGAGGGACCCCGGGACATCTGGGTACGAGCAGTACTTC. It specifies CAWRDPGTSGYEQYF.